These 20 T cell receptor beta chains were sequenced from one sample in a study of T cells in Graves' hyperthyroidism and ophthalmopathy. Amplification targeted TCR beta CDR3 regions from RNA transcripts. A set of HTBI primers served as the primers for a first-round RT-PCR of the TCR CDR3. TCRdb reprocessed the multiplex PCR reads with MiXCR, giving one entry per CDR3 protein. The sample lists 650,000 to 850,000 distinct CDR3 sequences; roughly 20% were seen once. Input material: blood. Source of these receptors: a woman aged 45-59 years with Graves' hyperthyroidism that later progressed to Graves' ophthalmopathy.

A remark on this clonotype: One end of the junction fails to match germline, which may point to a read error. The V and J genes are TRBV20-1 and TRBJ2-5; D is possibly TRBD1 (7 bases). The CDR3 contains 19 residues. Germline V lookup: CDR1 DFQATT, CDR2 SNEGSKA (reference sequence). This chain's CDR3 is CSASGLQGGAHGAQEAQYF. DNA for the CDR3: TGCAGTGCTAGTGGGCTGCAGGGGGGTGCTCACGGGGCCCAAGAGGCCCAGTACTTC.

This chain connects TRBV24-1 to TRBJ1-5; D is unclear. Trimming cost V 9 bases and J 2 bases, with 13 bases left between them. Germline V lookup: CDR1 KGHDR, CDR2 SFDVKD. CDR3 length equals 14 residues. CDR3 DNA: TGTGCCACCGGCCCCGGGTTGGGCAATCAGCCCCAGCATTTT. This gives the protein CATGPGLGNQPQHF.

This clonotype turned up a few times. The chain employs TRBV28 and TRBJ1-4; a weak D match, TRBD1 (6 bases). V lost 5 bases, J lost 2 bases, and 12 bases lay in between. CDR3 length equals 15 residues. Germline CDR1 reads MDHEN; CDR2 reads SYDVKM. In nucleotides, the CDR3 is TGTGCCAGCAGTACCCCAGGGGAGACTAATGAAAAACTGTTTTTT. Translation: CASSTPGETNEKLFF.

This clonotype has just a few counts. The chain couples TRBV20-1 to TRBJ2-1, with 8 bases that match TRBD2. Per the germline V gene, CDR1 is DFQATT and CDR2 is SNEGSKA (reference sequence). The V segment lost 5 bases and the J segment 5 bases; nucleotides outside the gene matches: 5. The CDR3 sequence is 13 residues long. CDR3 DNA: TGCAGTGCTTTTAGCGGGGCCGACAATGAGCAGTTCTTC. Amino acids: CSAFSGADNEQFF.

This clonotype has ten or more counts. The chain is built from TRBV5-1 and TRBJ2-7; possible D gene TRBD1, 5 bases. The germline V and J ends were trimmed by 5 bases and 3 bases, with 15 bases remaining between them. Germline V CDR1 and CDR2: SGHRS, YFSETQ. This CDR3 is 14 amino acids long. The CDR3 protein is CASSSRGLDYEQYF. Written as DNA, the CDR3 is TGCGCCAGCAGTTCAAGGGGATTGGACTACGAGCAGTACTTC.

This clonotype was observed a handful of times. The chain has TRBV5-1 and TRBJ1-1; D call uncertain. Trimming shortened V by 3 bases and J by 0 bases, and 18 bases separated the two germline ends. CDR1 and CDR2 from the germline V gene are SGHRS and YFSETQ. The CDR3 loop spans 17 amino acids. CDR3 sequence reads: CASSSIEGSIMNTEAFF. The CDR3 DNA reads as TGCGCCAGCAGCTCGATCGAGGGCAGTATTATGAACACTGAAGCTTTCTTT. The full variable domain, its missing parts supplied by reference TRBV5-1 and TRBJ1-1, is KAGVTQTPRYLIKTRGQQVTLSCSPISGHRSVSWYQQTPGQGLQFLFEYFSETQRNKGNFPGRFSGRQFSNSRSEMNVSTLELGDSALYLCASSSIEGSIMNTEAFFGQGTRLTVV.

At least ten counts were recorded for this clonotype. The chain joins TRBV5-1 to TRBJ1-1, with 9 bases fitting TRBD1. The ends lost 6 bases at V and 4 bases at J; junction bases unmatched: 10. Germline loops: CDR1 SGHRS, CDR2 YFSETQ. CDR3 length equals 15 residues. The CDR3 spells CASKTQGAGGTEAFF. In DNA, the CDR3 is TGCGCCAGCAAGACACAGGGGGCCGGGGGCACTGAAGCTTTCTTT.

This clonotype has at least ten counts. Here the CDR3 reads CASSFRARVYNEQFF. CDR3 sequence (DNA): TGTGCCAGCAGCTTCCGGGCGCGGGTTTACAATGAGCAGTTCTTC. The V call is TRBV7-3, the J call TRBJ2-1; weak D call: TRBD2 (5 bases). The CDR3 sequence is 15 residues long. CDR1 is SGHTA, CDR2 FQGTGA, per germline. Trimming shortened V by 3 bases and J by 4 bases, and 13 bases separated the two germline ends.

The chain employs TRBV12-3 or TRBV12-4 and TRBJ2-5, with TRBD1 as a possible D gene (5 bases). The CDR3 totals 15 residues. V was pared by 1 base and J by 4 bases, with 13 bases between. The CDR3 sequence: CASSLVAGSSETQYF. The DNA for the CDR3 is TGTGCCAGCAGTTTAGTGGCAGGGTCGTCAGAGACCCAGTACTTC.

The table lists this clonotype with many counts. The chain couples TRBV2 to TRBJ1-1; TRBD1 might be the D (5 bases). With 8 bases removed from V and 0 bases from J, the gap between germline ends came to 22 bases. There are 17 residues in the CDR3. Germline loops: CDR1 SNHLY, CDR2 FYNNEI. The chain's CDR3 is CASRPGWGGTMNTEAFF. DNA for the CDR3: TGTGCCAGCCGGCCGGGATGGGGGGGGACTATGAACACTGAAGCTTTCTTT.

This clonotype was detected only a few times. V usage is TRBV15 and J usage is TRBJ2-5; possibly TRBD1 for D (5 bases). Between the trimmed V and J ends, which lost 0 bases and 5 bases, there was a span of 10 bases. Germline CDR1 reads LNHNV; CDR2 reads YYDKDF (reference sequence). This CDR3 is built from 14 residues. The CDR3 sequence: CATSRDTGQETQYF. The CDR3 nucleotides are TGTGCCACCAGCAGAGATACAGGCCAGGAGACCCAGTACTTC.

Regarding this clonotype: One base away lies a much larger clone, so this may be a sequencing read error. This rearrangement joins TRBV7-8 to TRBJ1-5; 7 bases fit TRBD1. V dropped 11 bases and J dropped 9; count of bases not matched to a gene: 19. CDR1 is SGHVS and CDR2 is FQNEAQ in the germline V gene. This CDR3 has 15 residues. The CDR3 DNA is TGTGCCGGCATCCTAGGGAGGGGGCGGAAGGCGCCCCAGCATTTT. Translating gives CAGILGRGRKAPQHF.

In its sample, this clonotype was seen many times. This chain links TRBV12-3 or TRBV12-4 with TRBJ2-7; TRBD2 is a possible D gene (5 bases). This CDR3 contains 14 residues. V lost 8 bases to trimming and J lost 0 bases, with 14 bases between them. The CDR3 sequence: CASSPGESSYEQYF. The CDR3 coding sequence is TGTGCCAGCTCTCCCGGGGAGAGCTCCTACGAGCAGTACTTC.

This clonotype was found a few times. The rearrangement links TRBV4-1 to TRBJ2-3, with 10 nucleotides matching TRBD2. V lost 0 bases to trimming and J lost 1 base; unmatched junction nucleotides: 7. In germline, CDR1 is MGHRA, CDR2 YSYEKL. This CDR3 is built from 18 residues. In DNA form, the CDR3 reads TGCGCCAGCAGCCAAGATTCCCGCCTAGCGGGGGGCACAGATACGCAGTATTTT. The encoded protein is CASSQDSRLAGGTDTQYF.

This chain links TRBV5-1 with TRBJ1-3; D gene uncertain. Germline values: CDR1 SGHRS, CDR2 YFSETQ. CDR3 length: 14 residues. Trimming shortened V by 4 bases and J by 2 bases, and 10 bases separated the two germline ends. CDR3 DNA: TGCGCCAGCAGCGTGGACGCCACTGGAAACACCATATATTTT. Translating gives CASSVDATGNTIYF.

In regard to this clonotype: A single base separates this from a much larger clone, so it may be a read error. The chain uses TRBV5-1 and TRBJ1-2; D remains ambiguous. Germline V CDR1 and CDR2: SGHRS, YFSETQ. The CDR3 has 14 residues. The V end lost 0 bases, the J end lost 4 bases, and 10 bases lay between the germline ends. The CDR3 sequence is CASSLAVSSYGYTF. The CDR3 bases are TGCGCCAGCAGCTTGGCGGTTTCTAGCTATGGCTACACCTTC.

This clonotype was detected a few times. The V and J genes are TRBV7-9 and TRBJ1-2; 8 bases are a match to TRBD1. The CDR3 loop spans 13 amino acids. Germline-derived CDR1 and CDR2 are SEHNR and FQNEAQ (reference sequence). Germline trimming cut 8 bases from V and 7 bases from J; bases unmatched to any gene: 9. CDR3 sequence: CASDGQGTSGYTF. The CDR3 DNA is TGTGCCAGCGACGGACAGGGTACCTCTGGCTACACCTTC.

This clonotype came up a few times. This chain uses TRBV3-1 with TRBJ1-1; D uncertain. Germline lookup yields CDR1 LGHDT and CDR2 YNNKEL (reference sequence). The CDR3 loop spans 13 amino acids. Trimming stripped 0 bases from V and 5 bases from J, with 7 bases between. Here the CDR3 reads CASSQDTETEAFF. The CDR3 DNA sequence: TGTGCCAGCAGCCAAGACACCGAGACTGAAGCTTTCTTT. The whole variable domain, remainder taken from reference TRBV3-1 and TRBJ1-1, is DTAVSQTPKYLVTQMGNDKSIKCEQNLGHDTMYWYKQDSKKFLKIMFSYNNKELIINETVPNRFSPKSPDKAHLNLHINSLELGDSAVYFCASSQDTETEAFFGQGTRLTVV.

This clonotype was counted only a few times. The genes are TRBV15 and TRBJ2-3; D gene uncertain. With 1 base removed from V and 4 bases from J, the gap between germline ends came to 12 bases. The CDR3 contains 15 residues. Germline values: CDR1 LNHNV, CDR2 YYDKDF (reference sequence). CDR3 sequence: CATSRAGPVSDTQYF. The CDR3 DNA reads TGTGCCACCAGCAGAGCGGGCCCAGTTTCAGATACGCAGTATTTT.

The rearrangement uses TRBV20-1 and TRBJ1-5; 8 bases are shared with TRBD1. The V and J ends lost 0 bases and 6 bases, in that order; junction bases with no gene match: 7. The CDR3 runs to 15 residues. Germline values: CDR1 DFQATT, CDR2 SNEGSKA (reference sequence). CDR3 bases: TGCAGTGCTAGAGATTTCGGGCAGGGGGCTCAGCCCCAGCATTTT. Translation gives CSARDFGQGAQPQHF.